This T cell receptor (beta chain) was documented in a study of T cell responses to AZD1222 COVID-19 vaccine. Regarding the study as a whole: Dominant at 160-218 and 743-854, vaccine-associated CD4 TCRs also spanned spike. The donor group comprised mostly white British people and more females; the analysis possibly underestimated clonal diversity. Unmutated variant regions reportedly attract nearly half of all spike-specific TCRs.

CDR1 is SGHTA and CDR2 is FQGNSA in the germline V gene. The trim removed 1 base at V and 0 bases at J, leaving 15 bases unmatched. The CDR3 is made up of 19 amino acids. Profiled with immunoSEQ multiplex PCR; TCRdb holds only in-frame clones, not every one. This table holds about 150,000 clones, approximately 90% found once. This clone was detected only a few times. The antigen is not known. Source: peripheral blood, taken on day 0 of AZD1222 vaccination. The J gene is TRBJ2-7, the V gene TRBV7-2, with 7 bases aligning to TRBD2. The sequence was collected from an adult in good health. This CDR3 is CASSLDLAGALFSSYEQYF. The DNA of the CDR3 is TGTGCCAGCAGCTTAGATTTGGCGGGAGCTCTGTTTAGCTCCTACGAGCAGTACTTC.